This T cell receptor (beta chain) was sequenced for a study of OX40 agonist ivuxolimab in advanced cancers. Study-level results: Researchers did not establish what antigens the expanded peripheral T cells target.

This table comes from immunoSEQ multiplex PCR, and its TCRdb copy is limited to in-frame clones, with some not included. Among 70,000 to 95,000 clones listed, over 75% were seen once. V gave up 0 bases and J gave up 0 bases, with 4 bases separating them. This CDR3 comprises 14 residues. The germline V gene encodes CDR1 SGHRS and CDR2 YFSETQ. Worth noting for this clone: The antigen is not known. This sample also contains other DNA sequences that code for the same CDR3.

This TCR was recovered from an adult with an advanced solid tumor such as melanoma, head and neck, liver or kidney cancer. The source material was CD4+ or CD8+ T cells sorted from blood, sampled in a trial of the OX40 agonist ivuxolimab. The chain recombines TRBV5-1 with TRBJ1-3, with D hard to call. The CDR3 coding sequence is TGCGCCAGCAGCTTGGGGACCTCTGGAAACACCATATATTTT. It codes for CASSLGTSGNTIYF.